The 3 T cell receptor beta chains in this list originate from one sample, sequenced in a study of cytomegalovirus exposure and HLA in healthy donors. PCR amplification relied on 60 Vbeta primers (plus 13 Jbeta primers). Libraries were prepared by immunoSEQ multiplex PCR; TCRdb keeps only in-frame clonotypes and omits some of them. This sample has some 150,000 clones, with around nine tenths found just once. The sequenced sample was PBMCs. Receptor source: a woman aged 25 to 45 in good health and CMV-seronegative.

This clone occurred a few times. The chain uses TRBV7-2 and TRBJ2-1; 7 bases line up with TRBD2. Germline CDR1 and CDR2: SGHTA and FQGNSA. This CDR3 has 13 residues. Trimming cost V 5 bases and J 11 bases; bases outside gene matches: 9. CDR3 amino acids: CASSRNSAGQQFF. The CDR3 DNA reads as TGTGCCAGCAGCAGGAACTCAGCGGGACAGCAGTTCTTC.

This chain links TRBV19 with TRBJ1-1, with D perhaps matching TRBD1 (6 bases). The germline V and J ends were trimmed by 4 bases and 5 bases, with 23 bases remaining between them. The CDR3 spans 17 residues. Germline lookup yields CDR1 LNHDA and CDR2 SQIVND (reference sequence). This CDR3 reads CASSSFSRGGDRTEAFF. The CDR3 DNA reads as TGTGCCAGTAGTAGCTTCTCCCGGGGGGGCGATCGGACTGAAGCTTTCTTT. Using reference TRBV19 and TRBJ1-1 for the parts outside the CDR3, the full variable domain is DGGITQSPKYLFRKEGQNVTLSCEQNLNHDAMYWYRQDPGQGLRLIYYSQIVNDFQKGDIAEGYSVSREKKESFPLTVTSAQKNPTAFYLCASSSFSRGGDRTEAFFGQGTRLTVV.

The rearrangement uses TRBV4-1 and TRBJ2-1; 7 nucleotides agree with TRBD1. With 4 bases clipped from V and 8 bases from J, the junction kept 17 bases outside the gene matches. CDR1 and CDR2 from the germline V gene are MGHRA and YSYEKL. This CDR3 spans 17 amino acids. The CDR3 DNA sequence: TGCGCCAGCAGCCGAAGCCCCGGACAGGTTCGGTTATATGAGCAGTTCTTC. This codes for CASSRSPGQVRLYEQFF.